These 28 T cell receptor beta chains were all obtained from the same sample, sequenced in a study of cytomegalovirus exposure and HLA in healthy donors. PCR primers comprised 60 Vbeta and 13 Jbeta primers. The protocol was immunoSEQ multiplex PCR, while the TCRdb copy is restricted to in-frame clones and leaves out a portion. The listing records under 130,000 clones. Sequencing was done on a sample of PBMCs. The source is a man aged 50-59 years in good health and CMV-seronegative.

The V call is TRBV5-1, the J call TRBJ2-1, with D perhaps TRBD2 (6 bases). The CDR3 is 15 amino acids. Trimming removed 3 bases from V and 9 bases from J, with 19 bases in between. Germline V lookup: CDR1 SGHRS, CDR2 YFSETQ. The CDR3 sequence: CASSSRAAGGSEQFF. CDR3 bases: TGCGCCAGCAGCTCTCGAGCAGCCGGGGGAAGTGAGCAGTTCTTC.

The chain employs TRBV12-5 and TRBJ2-5; the D gene is possibly TRBD2 (5 bases). The V end lost 3 bases, the J end lost 3 bases, and 8 bases lay between the germline ends. The CDR3 is made up of 13 amino acids. The germline V gene encodes CDR1 LGHNT and CDR2 FRNRAP. The CDR3 bases are TGTGCTAGTGGTTTTAAGGGAGAAGAGACCCAGTACTTC. Residues: CASGFKGEETQYF.

The genes are TRBV7-2 and TRBJ2-7; D unclear. Germline V CDR1 and CDR2: SGHTA, FQGNSA. Trimming took off 2 bases at V and 4 bases at J, with 12 bases between the two ends. The CDR3 consists of 14 residues. CDR3 amino acids: CASSLLPLGYEQYF. In DNA, the CDR3 is TGTGCCAGCAGCTTATTGCCCCTAGGATACGAGCAGTACTTC.

The V and J genes are TRBV2 and TRBJ2-1, with TRBD2 matching over 10 bases. Looked up from germline, CDR1 is SNHLY and CDR2 is FYNNEI. The CDR3 runs 15 residues. V lost 5 bases, J lost 4 bases, and 5 bases stayed unmatched. CDR3 in DNA: TGTGCCAGCAGTCTAGCGGGAGTATCTTACAATGAGCAGTTCTTC. This gives the protein CASSLAGVSYNEQFF.

This sequence joins TRBV30 and TRBJ2-1; 11 nucleotides match TRBD2. The CDR3 is 16 amino acids. Germline assignment: CDR1 GTSNPN and CDR2 SVGIG (reference sequence). V shed 1 base and J 9 bases; nucleotides not matched to a gene: 11. This chain's CDR3 is CAWSGSTSGRRGEQFF. The CDR3 DNA is TGTGCCTGGAGTGGGTCCACTAGCGGGAGACGAGGTGAGCAGTTCTTC.

The rearrangement uses TRBV6-5 and TRBJ2-7; 7 positions agree with TRBD2. The CDR3 is 15 amino acids. With V trimmed by 0 bases and J by 2 bases, 4 bases remained unmatched. Germline V gene sequence: CDR1 MNHEY, CDR2 SVGAGI. CDR3 protein: CASSYSYGTTYEQYF. Written as DNA, the CDR3 is TGTGCCAGCAGTTACTCGTACGGGACTACCTACGAGCAGTACTTC.

This chain uses TRBV4-3 with TRBJ2-7; no clear D. With 1 base removed from V and 2 bases from J, the gap between germline ends came to 6 bases. CDR3 length: 13 residues. From germline, CDR1 is LGHNA and CDR2 YSLEER. The CDR3 DNA reads TGCGCCAGCAGCCAAGCTGAGACCTACGAGCAGTACTTC. Its translation is CASSQAETYEQYF.

This chain uses TRBV13 with TRBJ1-3, with a tentative D call TRBD1 (5 bases). The CDR3 is 16 amino acids. Trimming cost V 2 bases and J 3 bases, with 14 bases left between them. Per germline, CDR1 PRHDT and CDR2 FYEKMQ (reference sequence). CDR3 residues: CASSLWGDLGGNTIYF. The CDR3 DNA reads as TGTGCCAGCAGCTTATGGGGGGATTTGGGTGGAAACACCATATATTTT.

V and J are TRBV13 and TRBJ1-2; 7 positions match TRBD1. V trimming: 1 base; J trimming: 4 bases; junction bases outside the gene matches: 6. The CDR3 is made up of 15 amino acids. The V gene's germline CDR1 is PRHDT and CDR2 FYEKMQ (reference sequence). CDR3 nucleotides: TGTGCCAGCAGCTTAGTTTGGAACAGGGGCTATGGCTACACCTTC. Protein product: CASSLVWNRGYGYTF.

The V and J genes are TRBV4-1 and TRBJ2-6, with D maybe TRBD1 (5 bases). The CDR3 extends over 18 amino acids. Trimming cost V 1 base and J 3 bases, with 16 bases left between them. The germline gives CDR1 MGHRA, CDR2 YSYEKL. CDR3 residues: CASSQGLQGKGGANVLTF. The CDR3 bases are TGCGCCAGCAGCCAAGGCCTCCAGGGAAAAGGTGGGGCCAACGTCCTGACTTTC.

The chain combines TRBV11-3 with TRBJ1-1; 9 bases are shared with TRBD1. Germline CDR1 is SGHNT and CDR2 is YENEEA. With V trimmed by 5 bases and J by 6 bases, 7 bases remained unmatched. This CDR3 spans 14 amino acids. CDR3 residues: CASSRTGGEAEAFF. The CDR3 DNA reads as TGTGCCAGCAGCCGCACAGGGGGCGAGGCTGAAGCTTTCTTT. The full variable domain, completed using reference TRBV11-3 and TRBJ1-1, is EAGVVQSPRYKIIEKKQPVAFWCNPISGHNTLYWYLQNLGQGPELLIRYENEEAVDDSQLPKDRFSAERLKGVDSTLKIQPAELGDSAVYLCASSRTGGEAEAFFGQGTRLTVV.

The V call is TRBV18, the J call TRBJ1-4; no clear D. This CDR3 is built from 14 residues. V gave up 6 bases and J gave up 8 bases, with 16 bases separating them. Germline V gene lookup returns CDR1 KGHSH and CDR2 LQKENI. The CDR3: CASSPMAGGEKLFF. In DNA form, the CDR3 reads TGTGCCAGCTCCCCGATGGCAGGAGGGGAAAAACTGTTTTTT.

V usage is TRBV4-2 and J usage is TRBJ2-7, with TRBD2 as a possible D gene (5 bases). V gave up 4 bases and J gave up 2 bases, with 21 bases separating them. CDR1 is LGHNA, CDR2 YNFKEQ, per germline. The CDR3 extends over 17 amino acids. As DNA, the CDR3 is TGTGCCAGCAGCCTGGCGAACCAAGGGCTCGGGGCCTACGAGCAGTACTTC. Amino acid sequence: CASSLANQGLGAYEQYF.

This rearrangement joins TRBV15 to TRBJ2-3; 14 nucleotides agree with TRBD2. The V segment lost 0 bases and the J segment 0 bases; nucleotides outside the gene matches: 8. This CDR3 region has 20 residues. Germline-derived CDR1 and CDR2 are LNHNV and YYDKDF (reference sequence). CDR3 residues: CATSRDPGTSGSGSTDTQYF. Here the CDR3 DNA reads TGTGCCACCAGCAGAGATCCCGGGACTAGCGGGAGTGGTAGCACAGATACGCAGTATTTT.

The chain uses TRBV30 and TRBJ1-4, with a possible D match to TRBD1 (6 bases). The CDR3 sequence is 14 residues long. V was clipped by 3 bases and J by 7 bases, with 15 bases between them. The germline V gene has CDR1 GTSNPN and CDR2 SVGIG (reference sequence). The CDR3 spells CAWSYRASGEKLFF. CDR3 DNA: TGTGCCTGGAGCTACAGGGCCTCGGGTGAAAAACTGTTTTTT.

This chain uses TRBV18 with TRBJ2-1; the match to TRBD1 covers 8 bases. The CDR3 runs 13 residues. Germline V gene lookup returns CDR1 KGHSH and CDR2 LQKENI. The trim removed 4 bases at V and 8 bases at J, leaving 4 bases unmatched. The CDR3 sequence is CASSHGQGDEQFF. The CDR3 DNA follows: TGTGCCAGCTCACACGGACAGGGTGATGAGCAGTTCTTC.

The gene calls are TRBV4-1 and TRBJ2-7; the D gene is possibly TRBD2 (6 bases). Germline CDR1 is MGHRA and CDR2 is YSYEKL. The V end lost 4 bases, the J end lost 3 bases, and 13 bases lay between the germline ends. This CDR3 spans 14 amino acids. This chain's CDR3 is CASSPHQGGYEQYF. Here the CDR3 DNA reads TGCGCCAGCAGCCCCCACCAGGGAGGCTACGAGCAGTACTTC.

V usage is TRBV7-2 and J usage is TRBJ1-2, with 7 bases aligning to TRBD1. CDR1 and CDR2 from the germline V gene are SGHTA and FQGNSA. The CDR3 sequence is 14 residues long. V was pared by 4 bases and J by 8 bases, with 10 bases of the junction left unmatched. CDR3 protein: CASSYTTGMEGYTF. The CDR3 DNA is TGTGCCAGCAGCTATACGACAGGGATGGAAGGCTACACCTTC.

The V and J genes are TRBV6-6 and TRBJ1-5; 7 positions agree with TRBD1. The junction had 7 bases not matched to a gene; V was cut back by 6 bases and J by 5 bases. CDR3 size: 14 residues. The germline CDR1 and CDR2 sequences are MNHNY and SVGAGI (reference sequence). The CDR3 DNA reads as TGTGCCAGCAGAGAGGGACAGAAATATCAGCCCCAGCATTTT. As protein: CASREGQKYQPQHF.

V and J are TRBV30 and TRBJ1-1; D not certain. Germline CDR1 and CDR2: GTSNPN and SVGIG (reference sequence). V was trimmed by 3 bases and J by 2 bases, leaving 19 bases between them. The CDR3 length is 16 residues. CDR3: CAWSPTRHLLNTEAFF. For the CDR3, the DNA is TGTGCCTGGAGCCCTACTCGACACCTACTTAACACTGAAGCTTTCTTT.

The chain combines TRBV4-1 with TRBJ1-5, with D possibly TRBD1 on 6 matching bases. Trimming took 0 bases from V and 1 from J, leaving 7 bases between them. Germline CDR1 MGHRA, CDR2 YSYEKL. The CDR3 has 15 residues. CDR3 amino acids: CASSQEGQSNQPQHF. The CDR3, as DNA: TGCGCCAGCAGCCAAGAAGGACAGAGCAATCAGCCCCAGCATTTT.

The rearrangement links TRBV7-3 to TRBJ2-2; 14 nucleotides align to TRBD2. V gave up 5 bases and J gave up 9 bases; unmatched junction bases: 8. This CDR3 spans 16 amino acids. Germline CDR1 SGHTA, CDR2 FQGTGA. The CDR3 nucleotides read TGTGCCAGCAGCCTCGGGACTAGCGGGAGCGTTCGGGAGCTGTTTTTT. Translating gives CASSLGTSGSVRELFF.

The chain has TRBV29-1 and TRBJ1-2; unclear D gene. CDR3 length equals 11 residues. Trimming took off 3 bases at V and 2 bases at J, with 4 bases between the two ends. The germline V gene has CDR1 SQVTM and CDR2 ANQGSEA. CDR3 protein: CSVDKNYGYTF. Written as DNA, the CDR3 is TGCAGCGTTGACAAAAACTATGGCTACACCTTC. Full variable domain (rest looked up from reference TRBV29-1 and TRBJ1-2): SAVISQKPSRDICQRGTSLTIQCQVDSQVTMMFWYRQQPGQSLTLIATANQGSEATYESGFVIDKFPISRPNLTFSTLTVSNMSPEDSSIYLCSVDKNYGYTFGSGTRLTVV.

V and J are TRBV4-1 and TRBJ2-1; D remains unclear. Germline V gene data show CDR1 as MGHRA and CDR2 as YSYEKL. Trimming took 3 bases from V and 6 from J, leaving 18 bases between them. The CDR3 loop spans 16 amino acids. In nucleotides, the CDR3 is TGCGCCAGCAGCCAGGCCGTCTATGCGACTCCCAATGAGCAGTTCTTC. Translating gives CASSQAVYATPNEQFF.

This chain joins TRBV20-1 and TRBJ1-5; the D is unclear. V dropped 6 bases and J dropped 8 bases, with 8 bases sitting between them. Germline-derived CDR1 and CDR2 are DFQATT and SNEGSKA (reference sequence). The CDR3 runs to 10 residues. In DNA, the CDR3 is TGCAGTGCCGGGCGGGAGCCCCAGCATTTT. This sequence encodes CSAGREPQHF.

The CDR3 reads CASSMLGQGAPQYF. CDR3 sequence (DNA): TGTGCCAGTAGTATGTTGGGACAGGGGGCGCCCCAGTACTTC. This sequence joins TRBV19 and TRBJ2-7; TRBD1 matches 12 bases. Looked up from germline, CDR1 is LNHDA and CDR2 is SQIVND (reference sequence). The CDR3 loop spans 14 amino acids. V dropped 3 bases and J dropped 10; count of bases not matched to a gene: 7. The entire variable domain, with the rest obtained from reference TRBV19 and TRBJ2-7, is as follows: DGGITQSPKYLFRKEGQNVTLSCEQNLNHDAMYWYRQDPGQGLRLIYYSQIVNDFQKGDIAEGYSVSREKKESFPLTVTSAQKNPTAFYLCASSMLGQGAPQYFGPGTRLTVT.

This rearrangement joins TRBV5-1 to TRBJ2-1; TRBD2 matches 10 bases. The germline V gene has CDR1 SGHRS and CDR2 YFSETQ. The CDR3 is 16 amino acids. V lost 4 bases and J lost 4; bases outside the gene matches: 8. CDR3 region: CASSEGLAKTYNEQFF. The CDR3 region has the DNA TGCGCCAGCAGCGAGGGACTAGCGAAAACTTACAATGAGCAGTTCTTC.

The chain has TRBV7-2 and TRBJ1-2; TRBD1 might be the D (5 bases). Germline V CDR1 and CDR2: SGHTA, FQGNSA. With 5 bases removed from V and 6 bases from J, the gap between germline ends came to 16 bases. This CDR3 comprises 14 residues. CDR3 sequence (DNA): TGTGCCAGCAGCCTATGGGAGGGAGGGGATGGCTACACCTTC. Residues: CASSLWEGGDGYTF.